The entry below gives a single T cell receptor (beta chain) sequence along with its context. This entry comes from a study of radiotherapy plus CTLA-4 blockade in lung cancer. After removal of 4 bases from V and 3 bases from J, the junction contained 13 bases not matched to a gene. The length of the CDR3 is 17 residues. Looked up from germline, CDR1 is PRHDT and CDR2 is FYEKMQ (reference sequence). TCRdb keeps only in-frame clones here, not all; method: immunoSEQ multiplex PCR. Of about 51,000 clones in the sample, 65% to 85% were seen once. The V gene is TRBV13, the J gene TRBJ2-7; 9 bases agree with TRBD2. The sample was peripheral blood, taken from a patient treated with radiotherapy plus ipilimumab. The sequence derives from a human donor with non-small cell lung cancer whose response to radiotherapy plus ipilimumab could not be evaluated. This CDR3 reads CASSSQRGAARGYEQYF. The CDR3, as DNA: TGTGCCAGCAGCTCGCAGCGGGGGGCGGCCCGGGGCTACGAGCAGTACTTC.